This T cell receptor beta chain originates from a study of OX40 agonist ivuxolimab in advanced cancers. Broadly, across the study: The costimulatory receptor OX40 (CD134) was targeted by ivuxolimab, a fully human IgG2 agonistic monoclonal antibody. Intravenous ivuxolimab was administered to patients every 2 weeks at six dose levels: 0.01, 0.1, 0.3, 1.5, 3 and 10 mg/kg. Of the approximately 50 dose-escalation patients, hepatocellular carcinoma was present in 19, melanoma in some 15, renal cell carcinoma in 9 and head and neck cancer in 9. In the dose-escalation cohort, 75% to 85% of patients were male, and the mean age was approximately 60 years with a range of about 20 to 80. Prior anti-PD-1, anti-PD-L1 or anti-CTLA-4 therapy was permitted, and checkpoint inhibitors had been received by more than 35% of dose-escalation patients. Partial responses were achieved by three dose-escalation patients, of whom one had hepatocellular carcinoma and two had cutaneous melanoma. Peripheral TCRbeta sequencing aimed to test whether ivuxolimab altered TCR sequence diversity and caused clonal T-cell expansion. The paper describes the monotherapy dose-escalation part (N ≈ 52 patients) of the phase I trial of ivuxolimab. Results the study describes overall, beyond this receptor: On average, CD8+ T cells showed more expanded clones than CD4+ T cells after ivuxolimab. Antigen specificity was not determined for the clonally expanded peripheral T cells. In the 0.1-3.0 mg/kg groups, partial responders had among the lowest normalized peripheral clonal expansion, particularly in CD8+ T cells. At doses of 0.1 to 3.0 mg/kg, clonal expansion of both CD4+ and CD8+ T cells in blood was seen between baseline and week 6. Low levels of normalized T-cell clonal expansion were also seen in some patients who did not respond.

Patients with a history of autoimmune disease or receiving systemic immunosuppression were excluded from the trial. Peripheral blood for TCR sequencing was collected from all dose cohorts at baseline, on cycle 4 day 1, and on cycle 7 day 1. The samples were taken from a phase I, first-in-human, multicenter, open-label dose-escalation trial of ivuxolimab. Adults with locally advanced or metastatic melanoma, renal cell, hepatocellular, or head and neck squamous cell carcinoma were enrolled in the trial. Before TCR sequencing, CD4+ T cells and CD8+ T cells from peripheral blood were sorted into separate populations. Genomic DNA was extracted from sorted cells for sequencing of the TCRbeta CDR3 region. The immunoSEQ Assay was used for sequencing of TCRbeta CDR3 regions. TCRdb limited this immuneACCESS table to in-frame rearrangements with V and J called. A share of clones is missing; checked studies link under half to unresolved V genes, and the rest is unexplained. This sample is represented by about 66,000 clones; around 83% of them were singletons. The top ten constitute approximately 6.7% of the sample.

In the case of this clone: Its antigen is not yet known. No base-level quality is on record; no much larger clone is a single base apart.

From the cysteine up to the phenylalanine, the CDR3 has a length of 16 residues. Only CDR3 DNA remains: 48 bases, in frame from the first base. The trim is 2 bases for V and 6 bases for J, with a gap of 19 bases between the germline ends. The V and J genes are TRBV23-1 and TRBJ1-2; the D gene lacks a confident call. TRBV23-1 is placed among ORFs of uncertain function. This sequence was found in an adult with an advanced solid tumor such as melanoma, head and neck, liver or kidney cancer. The sequenced sample was CD4+ or CD8+ T cells sorted from blood, obtained in a trial of the OX40 agonist ivuxolimab. The DNA sequence is given as TGCGCCAGCAGTCAAGTACGGGGAATTACGAGAAATGGCTACACCTTC. It specifies CASSQVRGITRNGYTF.